This TCR beta chain derives from a study of shared clonotypes between healthy human individuals. Across the whole study: Serving as donors were two women and a few men, whose ages spanned 18 to 49. Study observations and caveats: Although depth was large, rarefaction showed that sequencing of the sorted subsets was incomplete.

TCRdb's copy holds only in-frame clones and misses some; the assay was immunoSEQ multiplex PCR. Of a few million clones listed, over 90% are singletons. The CDR3 runs to 15 residues. From germline, CDR1 is SGHTA and CDR2 FQGNSA. V lost 5 bases and J 5 bases, leaving 15 bases between the germline ends. There were no recent acute infections or vaccinations among the donors, who were healthy HIV-negative adults. Every donor, a Caucasian adult, lived in Nashville, Tennessee. Remarks on this clone: The antigen remains undetermined.

Sequenced sample: naive CD4+ T cells from PBMCs. Specified subset: CD45RA+ positively selected. The chain couples TRBV7-2 to TRBJ1-4, with D possibly matching TRBD1 (6 bases). The clonotype originates from a man younger than 35 in good health. Some clones in this sample may be carry-over from other donors' samples. This CDR3 reads CASSLYAGTNEKLFF. In DNA, the CDR3 is TGTGCCAGCAGCCTATATGCGGGGACAAATGAAAAACTGTTTTTT. The variable domain in full, with the rest retrieved from reference TRBV7-2 and TRBJ1-4, is GAGVSQSPSNKVTEKGKDVELRCDPISGHTALYWYRQSLGQGLEFLIYFQGNSAPDKSGLPSDRFSAERTGGSVSTLTIQRTQQEDSAVYLCASSLYAGTNEKLFFGSGTQLSVL.